This TCR beta chain was identified during a study of OX40 agonist ivuxolimab in advanced cancers. Profiled with immunoSEQ multiplex PCR; TCRdb holds only in-frame clones, not every one. The profile shows tens of thousands of clones, approximately 90% of them singletons. V shed 0 bases and J shed 13 bases, with 24 bases lying between them. This CDR3 is 15 amino acids long. Germline values: CDR1 GTSNPN, CDR2 SVGIG (reference sequence). The specimen was CD4+ or CD8+ T cells sorted from blood, collected in a trial of the OX40 agonist ivuxolimab. The receptor was isolated from an adult with an advanced solid tumor such as melanoma, head and neck, liver or kidney cancer. The chain combines TRBV30 with TRBJ2-5; D ambiguous. CDR3 protein: CAWSVSRLEMGRRYF. Written as DNA, the CDR3 is TGTGCCTGGAGTGTATCTAGGTTGGAAATGGGCCGCAGGTACTTC.